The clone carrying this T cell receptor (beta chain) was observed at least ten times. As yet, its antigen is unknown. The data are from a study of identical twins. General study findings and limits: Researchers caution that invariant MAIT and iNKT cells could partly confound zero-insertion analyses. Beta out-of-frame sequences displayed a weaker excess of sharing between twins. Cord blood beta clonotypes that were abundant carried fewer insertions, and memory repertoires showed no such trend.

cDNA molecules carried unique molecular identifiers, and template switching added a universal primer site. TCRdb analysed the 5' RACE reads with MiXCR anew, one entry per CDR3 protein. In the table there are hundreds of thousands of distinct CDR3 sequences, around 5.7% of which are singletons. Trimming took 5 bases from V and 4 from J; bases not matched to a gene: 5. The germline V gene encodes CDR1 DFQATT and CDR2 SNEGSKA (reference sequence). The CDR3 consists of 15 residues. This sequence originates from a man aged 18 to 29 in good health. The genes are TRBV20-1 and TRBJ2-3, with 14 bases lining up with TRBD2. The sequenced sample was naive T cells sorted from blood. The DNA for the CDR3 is TGCAGTGCTGTCCTGACTAGCGGGAGGGCAGATACGCAGTATTTT. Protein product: CSAVLTSGRADTQYF.